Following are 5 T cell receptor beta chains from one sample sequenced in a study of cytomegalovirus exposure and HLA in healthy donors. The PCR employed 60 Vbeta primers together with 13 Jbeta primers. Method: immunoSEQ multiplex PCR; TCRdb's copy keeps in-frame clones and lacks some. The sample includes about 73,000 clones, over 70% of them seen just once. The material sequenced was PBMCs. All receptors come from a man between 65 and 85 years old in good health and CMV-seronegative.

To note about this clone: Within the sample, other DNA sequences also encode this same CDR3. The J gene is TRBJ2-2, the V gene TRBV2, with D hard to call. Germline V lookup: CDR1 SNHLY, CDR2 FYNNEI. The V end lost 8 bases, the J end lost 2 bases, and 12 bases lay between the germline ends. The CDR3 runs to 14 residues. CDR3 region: CASLSTANTGELFF. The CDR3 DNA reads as TGTGCCAGCCTCTCGACTGCTAACACCGGGGAGCTGTTTTTT.

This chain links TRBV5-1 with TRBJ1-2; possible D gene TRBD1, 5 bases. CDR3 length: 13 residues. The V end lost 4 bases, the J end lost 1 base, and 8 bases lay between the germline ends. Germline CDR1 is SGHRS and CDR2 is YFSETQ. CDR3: CASSVDSNYGYTF. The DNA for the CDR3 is TGCGCCAGCAGCGTTGACAGTAACTATGGCTACACCTTC.

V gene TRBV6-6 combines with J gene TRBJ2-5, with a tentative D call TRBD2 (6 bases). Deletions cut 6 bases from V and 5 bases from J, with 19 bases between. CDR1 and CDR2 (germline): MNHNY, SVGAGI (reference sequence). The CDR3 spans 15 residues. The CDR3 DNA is TGTGCCAGCAGCCTTGATGGGGGGATGGGGGAGACCCAGTACTTC. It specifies CASSLDGGMGETQYF.

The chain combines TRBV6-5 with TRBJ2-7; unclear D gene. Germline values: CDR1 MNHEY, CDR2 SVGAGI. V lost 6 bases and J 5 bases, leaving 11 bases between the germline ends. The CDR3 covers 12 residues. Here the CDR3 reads CASRPRGNEQYF. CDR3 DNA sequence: TGTGCCAGCAGACCTAGAGGTAACGAGCAGTACTTC.

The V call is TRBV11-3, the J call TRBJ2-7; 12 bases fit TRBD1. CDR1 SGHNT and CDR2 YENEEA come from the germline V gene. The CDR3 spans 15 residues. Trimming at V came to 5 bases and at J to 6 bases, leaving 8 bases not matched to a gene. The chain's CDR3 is CASSTSGTGGSEQYF. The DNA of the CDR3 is TGTGCCAGCAGCACATCCGGGACAGGGGGCTCCGAGCAGTACTTC.